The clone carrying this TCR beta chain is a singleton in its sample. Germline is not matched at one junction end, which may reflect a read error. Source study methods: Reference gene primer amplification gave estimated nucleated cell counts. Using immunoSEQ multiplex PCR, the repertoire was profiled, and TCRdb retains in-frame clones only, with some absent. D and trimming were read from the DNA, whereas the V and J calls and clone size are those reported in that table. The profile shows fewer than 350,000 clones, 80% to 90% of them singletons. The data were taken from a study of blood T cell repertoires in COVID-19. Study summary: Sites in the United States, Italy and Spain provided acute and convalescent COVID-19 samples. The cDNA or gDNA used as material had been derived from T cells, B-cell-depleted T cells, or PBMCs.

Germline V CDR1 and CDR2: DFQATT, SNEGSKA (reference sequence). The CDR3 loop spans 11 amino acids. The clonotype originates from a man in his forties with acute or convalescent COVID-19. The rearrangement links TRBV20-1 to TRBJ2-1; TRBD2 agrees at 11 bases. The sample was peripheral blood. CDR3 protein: CSADSGGGTVF. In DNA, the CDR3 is TGCAGTGCTGATAGCGGGGGGGGAACGGTCTTC.